What follows are 23 T cell receptor beta chains derived from one specimen sequenced in a study of control samples from healthy donors and cancer patients. Data came from immunoSEQ multiplex PCR; TCRdb stores just in-frame clones and leaves some out. The repertoire includes approximately 170,000 clones, roughly 92% of them detected once, and 0.65% to 0.75% sits in the top ten. The sample consisted of blood. The receptors come from a woman younger than 45 in good health.

CDR3: CASSQGPGEQYF. In DNA form, the CDR3 reads TGTGCCAGCAGCCAGGGCCCGGGGGAGCAGTACTTC. This chain links TRBV4-2 with TRBJ2-7; a possible D gene is TRBD2 (5 bases). Trimming pared 3 bases from V and 7 bases from J, leaving 10 bases between. Germline assignment: CDR1 LGHNA and CDR2 YNFKEQ. The CDR3 loop spans 12 amino acids.

The V call is TRBV28, the J call TRBJ2-5; unclear D gene. V lost 6 bases and J lost 5, with 13 bases in between. CDR1 and CDR2 from the germline V gene are MDHEN and SYDVKM. CDR3 length equals 13 residues. CDR3 nucleotide sequence: TGTGCCAGCAGCCTGCTCCGAGGCGAGACCCAGTACTTC. Protein product: CASSLLRGETQYF.

The rearrangement uses TRBV28 and TRBJ1-1; D not certain. V lost 6 bases, J lost 6 bases, and 17 bases lay in between. The CDR3 covers 14 residues. Per germline, CDR1 MDHEN and CDR2 SYDVKM. CDR3 region: CASSRLGQPAEAFF. The CDR3 nucleotides are TGTGCCAGCAGCCGCCTCGGGCAGCCGGCTGAAGCTTTCTTT.

The J gene is TRBJ2-1, the V gene TRBV4-1, with D possibly TRBD2 on 6 matching bases. Germline assignment: CDR1 MGHRA and CDR2 YSYEKL. The CDR3 runs 15 residues. V was clipped by 2 bases and J by 4 bases, with 12 bases between them. This chain's CDR3 is CASSQSGLDYNEQFF. CDR3 coding DNA: TGCGCCAGCAGCCAATCGGGACTCGATTACAATGAGCAGTTCTTC.

This chain connects TRBV19 to TRBJ2-5, with TRBD1 as a possible D gene (5 bases). Trimming took 5 bases from V and 4 from J, leaving 20 bases between them. CDR1 LNHDA and CDR2 SQIVND come from the germline V gene (reference sequence). There are 16 residues in the CDR3. CDR3 protein: CASSAYHTGGAETQYF. In nucleotides, the CDR3 is TGTGCCAGTAGTGCGTACCATACAGGTGGGGCAGAGACCCAGTACTTC.

The V call is TRBV28, the J call TRBJ2-4, with a possible D match to TRBD1 (5 bases). The CDR3 totals 14 residues. Germline CDR1 MDHEN, CDR2 SYDVKM. Trimming removed 5 bases at V and 3 bases at J, with 11 bases between. The CDR3: CASSQGLVKNIQYF. Written as DNA, the CDR3 is TGTGCCAGCAGTCAGGGCCTCGTCAAAAACATTCAGTACTTC. The whole variable domain, filled in from reference TRBV28 and TRBJ2-4, reads DVKVTQSSRYLVKRTGEKVFLECVQDMDHENMFWYRQDPGLGLRLIYFSYDVKMKEKGDIPEGYSVSREKKERFSLILESASTNQTSMYLCASSQGLVKNIQYFGAGTRLSVL.

This clone was found once. This chain connects TRBV19 to TRBJ2-6, with TRBD1 matching 9 bases. This CDR3 has 16 residues. In germline, CDR1 is LNHDA, CDR2 SQIVND (reference sequence). V shed 1 base and J 2 bases; nucleotides not matched to a gene: 0. CDR3 bases: TGTGCCAGTAGTATAGGGACAGGGGCTGGGGCCAACGTCCTGACTTTC. Translating it yields CASSIGTGAGANVLTF.

The V and J genes are TRBV10-2 and TRBJ2-2; no definite D call. The V and J ends lost 4 bases and 4 bases respectively, with 4 bases between them. CDR3 length: 12 amino acids. CDR1 and CDR2 from the germline V gene are WSHSY and SAAADI. CDR3 sequence: CASSVGTGELFF. CDR3 in DNA: TGCGCCAGCAGTGTCGGCACCGGGGAGCTGTTTTTT.

V and J are TRBV7-9 and TRBJ1-1, with 7 bases aligning to TRBD1. The length of the CDR3 is 13 residues. Germline values: CDR1 SEHNR, CDR2 FQNEAQ (reference sequence). Germline trimming cut 5 bases from V and 3 bases from J; bases unmatched to any gene: 3. CDR3 region: CASSRTGDTEAFF. The CDR3 DNA reads as TGTGCCAGCAGCCGCACAGGGGACACTGAAGCTTTCTTT.

The V call is TRBV5-6, the J call TRBJ2-2; D ambiguous. Germline CDR1 reads SGHDT; CDR2 reads YYEEEE. The CDR3 contains 16 residues. V shed 6 bases and J shed 4 bases, with 19 bases lying between them. The CDR3 nucleotides are TGTGCCAGCATGACTGAGGCGGTCCCGGGCACCGGGGAGCTGTTTTTT. Translating it yields CASMTEAVPGTGELFF.

The chain combines TRBV19 with TRBJ2-7; tentative D call: TRBD1 (6 bases). This CDR3 is 14 amino acids long. Trimming removed 1 base from V and 2 bases from J, with 9 bases in between. Germline CDR1 and CDR2: LNHDA and SQIVND (reference sequence). For the CDR3, the DNA is TGTGCCAGTAGTATAGGGGACACCCCCTACGAGCAGTACTTC. Its translation is CASSIGDTPYEQYF.

This clone occurred a few times. V and J are TRBV2 and TRBJ1-3, with D perhaps matching TRBD1 (6 bases). Looked up from germline, CDR1 is SNHLY and CDR2 is FYNNEI. The CDR3 sequence is 14 residues long. Deletions cut 10 bases from V and 4 bases from J, with 17 bases between. In DNA, the CDR3 is TGTGCCAAGCAGGGGTTCACTGCGGGAAACACCATATATTTT. This sequence encodes CAKQGFTAGNTIYF.

The gene calls are TRBV19 and TRBJ2-5; D is uncertain. Germline CDR1 and CDR2: LNHDA and SQIVND (reference sequence). Deletions cut 2 bases from V and 5 bases from J, with 9 bases between. This CDR3 is built from 13 residues. The CDR3 DNA reads as TGTGCCAGTAGTATACAAGGAAGCGAGACCCAGTACTTC. Translated, it gives CASSIQGSETQYF.

The rearrangement links TRBV5-6 to TRBJ2-5; D gene unclear. Deletions cut 4 bases from V and 3 bases from J, with 13 bases between. Germline-derived CDR1 and CDR2 are SGHDT and YYEEEE. The CDR3 covers 14 residues. CDR3 in amino acids: CASSRGRGKETQYF. The CDR3 region has the DNA TGTGCCAGCAGCCGCGGCAGAGGTAAAGAGACCCAGTACTTC.

This clone has only a few counts. CDR3 bases: TGCGCCAGCAGCTTGGTCAGGGCGGAGGTTAGCGACCGCTCCGAGGGGCAGTTCTTC. Translating gives CASSLVRAEVSDRSEGQFF. The chain employs TRBV5-1 and TRBJ2-1; D may correspond to TRBD1 or TRBD2 (5 bases each). Germline assignment: CDR1 SGHRS and CDR2 YFSETQ. V lost 0 bases, J lost 12 bases, and 31 bases lay in between. The CDR3 totals 19 residues.

This clone appeared once. The V gene is TRBV2, the J gene TRBJ2-1; D is perhaps TRBD1 (6 bases). The CDR3 sequence is 17 residues long. CDR1 and CDR2 (germline): SNHLY, FYNNEI. Trimming removed 2 bases from V and 9 bases from J, with 23 bases in between. The DNA of the CDR3 is TGTGCCAGCAGTGAATTGGGGCTCCGAGGGGGTCGTGGTGAGCAGTTCTTC. Its protein product is CASSELGLRGGRGEQFF.

The CDR3 coding sequence is TGCGCCAGCAGCCTCGGGACAGGGTCCGGAAATGAAAAACTGTTTTTT. As protein: CASSLGTGSGNEKLFF. This sequence joins TRBV4-1 and TRBJ1-4, with TRBD1 identical over 9 bases. This CDR3 spans 16 amino acids. CDR1 and CDR2 (germline): MGHRA, YSYEKL. Trimming cost V 4 bases and J 5 bases; bases outside gene matches: 8.

J is TRBJ1-1 and V is TRBV13; 7 nucleotides align to TRBD1. V was clipped by 5 bases and J by 11 bases; unmatched bases: 23. CDR3 length: 17 amino acids. In germline, CDR1 is PRHDT, CDR2 FYEKMQ (reference sequence). The CDR3 DNA reads as TGTGCCAGCAGCGCCACGGACAGGTTCCACCAAATGGACAGTGCTTTCTTT. Its protein is CASSATDRFHQMDSAFF. Together with reference TRBV13 and TRBJ1-1, the CDR3 gives the full variable domain: AAGVIQSPRHLIKEKRETATLKCYPIPRHDTVYWYQQGPGQDPQFLISFYEKMQSDKGSIPDRFSAQQFSDYHSELNMSSLELGDSALYFCASSATDRFHQMDSAFFGQGTRLTVV.

The chain employs TRBV28 and TRBJ2-2; possible D gene TRBD2, 7 bases. This CDR3 has 15 residues. Trimming took off 4 bases at V and 1 base at J, with 10 bases between the two ends. Per the germline V gene, CDR1 is MDHEN and CDR2 is SYDVKM. CDR3 sequence: CASSSRGRNTGELFF. The CDR3 region has the DNA TGTGCCAGCAGTTCGCGGGGGCGGAACACCGGGGAGCTGTTTTTT.

This rearrangement joins TRBV4-2 to TRBJ1-3; D unclear. Germline CDR1 LGHNA, CDR2 YNFKEQ. Trimming cost V 3 bases and J 0 bases, with 12 bases left between them. The CDR3 has 16 amino acids. The CDR3 DNA follows: TGTGCCAGCAGCCAGGGAGCATCGTCCTCTGGAAACACCATATATTTT. Translating gives CASSQGASSSGNTIYF.

With respect to this clone: One end of the junction is discordant with germline, which a read error may explain. The genes are TRBV5-6 and TRBJ2-7, with a possible D match to TRBD2 (5 bases). The CDR3 contains 15 residues. Looked up from germline, CDR1 is SGHDT and CDR2 is YYEEEE. The CDR3 coding sequence is TGTGCCAGCAGGTTGGGCGGAGGAAGCTCCTACGAGCAGTACTTC. Its protein is CASRLGGGSSYEQYF.

The chain is built from TRBV24-1 and TRBJ1-2, with D hard to call. V was clipped by 3 bases and J by 2 bases, with 6 bases between them. The CDR3 runs to 13 residues. Germline assignment: CDR1 KGHDR and CDR2 SFDVKD. The CDR3 region is CATSDPRNYGYTF. The CDR3 DNA is TGTGCCACCAGTGATCCCAGGAACTATGGCTACACCTTC.

This chain uses TRBV27 with TRBJ2-1; tentatively, D is TRBD1 (6 bases). CDR3 size: 17 residues. V lost 4 bases to trimming and J lost 5 bases, with 21 bases between them. Germline lookup yields CDR1 MNHEY and CDR2 SMNVEV (reference sequence). CDR3: CASSSPTGLSLNNEQFF. CDR3 nucleotide sequence: TGTGCCAGCAGTTCACCGACAGGCCTATCCCTTAACAATGAGCAGTTCTTC.